This TCR beta chain appears in the sequencing data of a study of blood T cell repertoires in COVID-19. Clones were sequenced by immunoSEQ multiplex PCR, and TCRdb holds only the in-frame ones, with some missing. The data hold about 140,000 clones, with around 80% observed a single time. CDR1 is SGHRS and CDR2 is YFSETQ in the germline V gene. The trim removed 0 bases at V and 6 bases at J, leaving 4 bases unmatched. The CDR3 is 16 residues long. The clonotype comes from a man aged 55 to 69 with acute or convalescent COVID-19. The chain employs TRBV5-1 and TRBJ2-1, with 12 positions matching TRBD2. Sequencing was carried out using peripheral blood. DNA for the CDR3: TGCGCCAGCAGCTTGGGGCCTAGCGGGAGGGCCAATGAGCAGTTCTTC. This codes for CASSLGPSGRANEQFF.